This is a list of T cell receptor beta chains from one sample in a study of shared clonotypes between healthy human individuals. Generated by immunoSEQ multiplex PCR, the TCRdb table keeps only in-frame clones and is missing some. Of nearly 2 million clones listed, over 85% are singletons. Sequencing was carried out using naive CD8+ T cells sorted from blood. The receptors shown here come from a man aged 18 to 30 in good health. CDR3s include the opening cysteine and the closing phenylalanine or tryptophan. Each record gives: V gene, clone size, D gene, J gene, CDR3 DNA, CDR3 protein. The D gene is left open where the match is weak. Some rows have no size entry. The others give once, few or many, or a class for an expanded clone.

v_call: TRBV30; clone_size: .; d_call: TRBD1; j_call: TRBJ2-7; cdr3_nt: TGTGCCTGGACAGAGACAGGGGGCATCTACGAGCAGTACTTC; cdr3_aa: CAWTETGGIYEQYF
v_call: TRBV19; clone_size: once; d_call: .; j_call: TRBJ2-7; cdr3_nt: TGTGCCAGTAGTATAGGTGGCAGTCTCCACGAGCAGTACTTC; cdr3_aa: CASSIGGSLHEQYF
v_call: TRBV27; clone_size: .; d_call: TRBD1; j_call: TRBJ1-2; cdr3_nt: TGTGCCAGCAGTTCCCGGACAGGGGGACTTTATGGCTACACCTTC; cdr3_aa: CASSSRTGGLYGYTF
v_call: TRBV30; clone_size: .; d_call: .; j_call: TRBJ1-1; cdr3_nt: TGTGCCTGGACCAACAGGGCGGGTACCTCTGAAGCTTTCTTT; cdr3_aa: CAWTNRAGTSEAFF
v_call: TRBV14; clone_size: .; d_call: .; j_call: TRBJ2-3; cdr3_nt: TGTGCCAGCAGCCATCTGAGCACAGATACGCAGTATTTT; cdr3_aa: CASSHLSTDTQYF
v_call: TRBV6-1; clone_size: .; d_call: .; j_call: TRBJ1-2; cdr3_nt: TGTGCCAGCAGACAAGACTATGGCTACACCTTC; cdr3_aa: CASRQDYGYTF
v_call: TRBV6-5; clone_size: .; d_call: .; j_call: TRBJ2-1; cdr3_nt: TGTGCCAGCAGTTACGACCCGGGTCCCTTCCTATTCTTC; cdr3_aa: CASSYDPGPFLFF
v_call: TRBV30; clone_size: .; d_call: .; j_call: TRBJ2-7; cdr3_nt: TGTGCCTGGAGTGCTGCTGGTCCCCCCTACGAGCAGTACTTC; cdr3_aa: CAWSAAGPPYEQYF
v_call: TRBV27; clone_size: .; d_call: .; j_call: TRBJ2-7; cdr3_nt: TGTGCCAGCAGTTTAGCAGGGAGTGGGTTCTACGAGCAGTACTTC; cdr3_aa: CASSLAGSGFYEQYF
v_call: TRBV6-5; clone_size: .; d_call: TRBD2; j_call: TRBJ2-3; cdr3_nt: TGTGCCAGTAGGACTAGCGGGGGCACAGATACGCAGTATTTT; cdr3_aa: CASRTSGGTDTQYF
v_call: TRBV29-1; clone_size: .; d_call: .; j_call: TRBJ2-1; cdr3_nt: TGCAGCGGCATCGGGACCTCCGAGTATGAGCAGTTCTTC; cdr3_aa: CSGIGTSEYEQFF
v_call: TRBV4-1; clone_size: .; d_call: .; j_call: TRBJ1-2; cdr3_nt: TGCGCCAGCAGCCAAGATTTGGCAGGGTTGGATGGCTACACCTTC; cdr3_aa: CASSQDLAGLDGYTF
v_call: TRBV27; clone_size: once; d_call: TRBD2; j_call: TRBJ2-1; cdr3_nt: TGTGCCAGCAGTCCCCGAGGTAGCGGGGGCCCCTACAATGAGCAGTTCTTC; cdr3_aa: CASSPRGSGGPYNEQFF
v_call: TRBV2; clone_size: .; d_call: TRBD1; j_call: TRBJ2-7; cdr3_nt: TGTGCCAGCACCGGGACAGCGTCCTACGAGCAGTACTTC; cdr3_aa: CASTGTASYEQYF
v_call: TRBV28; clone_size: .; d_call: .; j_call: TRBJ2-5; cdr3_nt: TGTGCCAGCGGTTCGAGGCAGGGAGAGACCCAGTACTTC; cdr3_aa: CASGSRQGETQYF
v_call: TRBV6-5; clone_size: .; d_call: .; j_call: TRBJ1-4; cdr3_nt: TGTGCCAGCAGTTGGGCGGACGAGGGCGAAAAACTGTTTTTT; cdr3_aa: CASSWADEGEKLFF
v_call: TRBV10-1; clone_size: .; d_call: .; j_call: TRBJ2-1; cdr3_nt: TGCGCCAGCAGTGACCCCGGGGGTGAGCAGTTCTTC; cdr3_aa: CASSDPGGEQFF
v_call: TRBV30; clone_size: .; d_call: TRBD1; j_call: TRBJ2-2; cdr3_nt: TGTGCCTGGAGTTCGACAGGGGTCACCGGGGAGCTGTTTTTT; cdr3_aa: CAWSSTGVTGELFF
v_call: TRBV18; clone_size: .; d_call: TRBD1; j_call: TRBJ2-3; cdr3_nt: TGTGCCAGCTCACCACAACCGGGACAGGCCACAGATACGCAGTATTTT; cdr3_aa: CASSPQPGQATDTQYF
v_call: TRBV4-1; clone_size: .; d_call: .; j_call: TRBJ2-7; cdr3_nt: TGCGCCAGCAGCCAAAAAGGGGTCCCTTACGAGCAGTACTTC; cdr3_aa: CASSQKGVPYEQYF
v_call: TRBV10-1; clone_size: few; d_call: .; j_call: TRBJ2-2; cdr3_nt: TGCGCCAGCAGTGATGGGGGTTCGAACACCGGGGAGCTGTTTTTT; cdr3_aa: CASSDGGSNTGELFF
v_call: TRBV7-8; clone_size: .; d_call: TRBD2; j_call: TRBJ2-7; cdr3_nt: TGTGCCAGCAGCCACGGGCGACTAGCGGCCGACTCCTACGAGCAGTACTTC; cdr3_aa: CASSHGRLAADSYEQYF
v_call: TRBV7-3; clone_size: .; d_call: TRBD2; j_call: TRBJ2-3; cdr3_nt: TGTGCCAGCAGCTTAACACGGGGGGGCGCAGATACGCAGTATTTT; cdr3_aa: CASSLTRGGADTQYF
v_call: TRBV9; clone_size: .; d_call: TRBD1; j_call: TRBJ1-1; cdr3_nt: TGTGCCAGCAACCCCGCAGGGGGAACTGAAGCTTTCTTT; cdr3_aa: CASNPAGGTEAFF
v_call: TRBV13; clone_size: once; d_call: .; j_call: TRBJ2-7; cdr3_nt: TGTGCCAGCAGCCAAGGATTATCCTACGAGCAGTACTTC; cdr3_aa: CASSQGLSYEQYF
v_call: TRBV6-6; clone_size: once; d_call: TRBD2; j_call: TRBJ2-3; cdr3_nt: TGTGCCAGCAGTCACAGCGGGGGGGCCTTCGGTACGCAGTATTTT; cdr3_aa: CASSHSGGAFGTQYF
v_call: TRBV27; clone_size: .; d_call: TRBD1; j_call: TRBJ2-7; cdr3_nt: TGTGCCAGCAGGTGGGAGACAGGGGGGACCTACGAGCAGTACTTC; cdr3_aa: CASRWETGGTYEQYF
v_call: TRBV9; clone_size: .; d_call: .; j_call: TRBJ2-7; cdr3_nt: TGTGCCAGCAGCGTAGGATCACTTGCACGAGGGTACGAGCAGTACTTC; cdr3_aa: CASSVGSLARGYEQYF
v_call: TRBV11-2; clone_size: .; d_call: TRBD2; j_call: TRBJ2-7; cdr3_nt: TGTGCCAGCAGTACCTACCCCACAACTAGCGAATACTACGAGCAGTACTTC; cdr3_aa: CASSTYPTTSEYYEQYF
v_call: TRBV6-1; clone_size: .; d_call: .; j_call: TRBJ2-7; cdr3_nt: TGTGCCAGCAGGGACTCCCGATCCTACGAGCAGTACTTC; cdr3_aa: CASRDSRSYEQYF
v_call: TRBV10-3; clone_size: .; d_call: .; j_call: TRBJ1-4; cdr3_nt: TGTGCCATCAGTGACCCCGCGGGGGACGAAAAACTGTTTTTT; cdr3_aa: CAISDPAGDEKLFF
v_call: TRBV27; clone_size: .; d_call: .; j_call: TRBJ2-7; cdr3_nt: TGTGCCAGCAGTTCCCTGCCGGGGGCTGCCTACGAGCAGTACTTC; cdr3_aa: CASSSLPGAAYEQYF
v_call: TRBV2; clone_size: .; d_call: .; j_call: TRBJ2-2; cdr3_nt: TGTGCCAGCAGTTTGCCCCAGGGGGGCGGGGAGCTGTTTTTT; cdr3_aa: CASSLPQGGGELFF
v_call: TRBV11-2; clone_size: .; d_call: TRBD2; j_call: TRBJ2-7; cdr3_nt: TGTGCCAGCAGCGCGGATGGACTAGCGGCATACGAGCAGTACTTC; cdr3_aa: CASSADGLAAYEQYF
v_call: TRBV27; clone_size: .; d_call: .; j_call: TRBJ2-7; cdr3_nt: TGTGCCAGCAGTCCTTACGGGGTTCCTTCCTACGAGCAGTACTTC; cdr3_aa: CASSPYGVPSYEQYF
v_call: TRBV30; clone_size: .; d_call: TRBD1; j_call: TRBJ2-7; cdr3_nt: TGTGCCTGGAGGCCGGGACAGGGTAACTACGAGCAGTACTTC; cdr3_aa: CAWRPGQGNYEQYF
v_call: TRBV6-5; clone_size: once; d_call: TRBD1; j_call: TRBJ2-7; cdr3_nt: TGTGCCAGCAGCCCTGGGACAGGGGGCGTATACGAGCAGTACTTC; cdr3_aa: CASSPGTGGVYEQYF
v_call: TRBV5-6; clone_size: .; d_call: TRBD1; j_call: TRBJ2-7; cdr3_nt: TGTGCCAGCAGTGGACAGGGCCCCTACGAGCAGTACTTC; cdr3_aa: CASSGQGPYEQYF
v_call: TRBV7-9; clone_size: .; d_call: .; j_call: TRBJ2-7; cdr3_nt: TGTGCCAGCAGCACAGGCCCTTCCTACGAGCAGTACTTC; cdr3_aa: CASSTGPSYEQYF
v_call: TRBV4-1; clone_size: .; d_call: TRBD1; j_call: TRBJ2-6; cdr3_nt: TGCGCCAGCAGCCATTCCCCGGGACAGGGGTTCCCTGGGGCCAACGTCCTGACTTTC; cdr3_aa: CASSHSPGQGFPGANVLTF
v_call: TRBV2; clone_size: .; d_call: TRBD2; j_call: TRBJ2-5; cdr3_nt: TGTGCCAGCAGTTATAGCGGGAGCCCCGAAACCGAGACCCAGTACTTC; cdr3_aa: CASSYSGSPETETQYF
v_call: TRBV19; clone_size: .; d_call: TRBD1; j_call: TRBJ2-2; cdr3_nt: TGTGCCAGTAGTATCCTCGACAGGGGGTGGTACACCGGGGAGCTGTTTTTT; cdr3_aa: CASSILDRGWYTGELFF
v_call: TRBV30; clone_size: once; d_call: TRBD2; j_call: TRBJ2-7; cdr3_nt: TGTGCCTGGAGTGTCCTAGCGGGGATCTCCTACGAGCAGTACTTC; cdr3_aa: CAWSVLAGISYEQYF
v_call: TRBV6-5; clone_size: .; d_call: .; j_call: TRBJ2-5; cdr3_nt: TGTGCCAGCAGTTACTCGGAGGGTCTGAAAGAGACCCAGTACTTC; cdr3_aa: CASSYSEGLKETQYF
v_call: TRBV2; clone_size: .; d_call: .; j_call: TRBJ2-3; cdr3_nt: TGTGCCAGCAGTGACCAGGGCTTAGATACGCAGTATTTT; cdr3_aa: CASSDQGLDTQYF
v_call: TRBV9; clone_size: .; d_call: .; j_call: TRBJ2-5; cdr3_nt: TGTGCCAGCAGCGCTATGGGGGCGGAGACCCAGTACTTC; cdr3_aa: CASSAMGAETQYF
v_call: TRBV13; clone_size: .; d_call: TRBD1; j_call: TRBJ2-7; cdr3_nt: TGTGCCAGCAGCTTAGTGGGGACAGGGGACTACGAGCAGTACTTC; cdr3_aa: CASSLVGTGDYEQYF
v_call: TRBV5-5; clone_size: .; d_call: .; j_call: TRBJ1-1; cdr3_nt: TGTGCCAGCAGCCTTGGGTACGGGACCGTTGCTTTCTTT; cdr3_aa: CASSLGYGTVAFF
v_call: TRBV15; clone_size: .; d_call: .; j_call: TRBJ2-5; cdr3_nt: TGTGCCACCAGCAGAGATAACGGGGAGACCCAGTACTTC; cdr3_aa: CATSRDNGETQYF
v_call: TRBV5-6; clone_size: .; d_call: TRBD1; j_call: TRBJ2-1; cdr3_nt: TGTGCCAGCAGCTTCCAGGGACAGTACAATGAGCAGTTCTTC; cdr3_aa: CASSFQGQYNEQFF
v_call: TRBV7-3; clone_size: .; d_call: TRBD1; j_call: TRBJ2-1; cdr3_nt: TGTGCCAGCAGCTTAGGACAGGGCACCTACAATGAGCAGTTCTTC; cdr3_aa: CASSLGQGTYNEQFF
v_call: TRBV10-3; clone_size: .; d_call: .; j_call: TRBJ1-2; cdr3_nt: TGTGCCATCAGTGAGCCCAACAGGGGCTACACCTTC; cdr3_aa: CAISEPNRGYTF